This TCR beta chain emerged from a study of shared clonotypes between healthy human individuals. Produced via immunoSEQ multiplex PCR; TCRdb's table is partial and in-frame only. Of under 2,500,000 clones listed, almost 96% are singletons. The study's findings and limits: A few donors shared approximately 5% of their naive CD4 clonotypes. At large depth, rarefaction still showed sorted-subset sequencing to be incomplete.

V lost 3 bases and J lost 1; bases outside the gene matches: 1. CDR1 is GTSNPN, CDR2 SVGIG, per germline (reference sequence). The CDR3 covers 13 residues. Regarding this clone: Its antigen is currently unknown.

The chain couples TRBV30 to TRBJ2-5, with 8 bases fitting TRBD1. Material for sequencing was naive CD4+ T cells sorted from blood. Subset: CD45RA+ positively selected. The sequence came from a man aged 18 to 29 in good health. This chain's CDR3 is CAWRQGAQETQYF. In DNA, the CDR3 is TGTGCCTGGAGGCAGGGGGCCCAAGAGACCCAGTACTTC.